Listed below are T cell receptor beta chains from one sample, sequenced in a study of T-cell memory formation after mild COVID-19. MiXCR, run by TCRdb on the 5' RACE reads, gives a single entry per CDR3 protein. The sample lists hundreds of thousands of distinct CDR3 sequences; around 19% were seen once. The sample comprised PBMCs or a T cell subset sorted from them (not recorded which). The receptors originated from a young man who had mild COVID-19 (a few samples of this study predate the infection). Cell type and time point are not known. Each CDR3 is given with its conserved first and last residue. A D gene is named only where the DNA matches it firmly. For some rows the clone size is stated as once, few or many, or as a class when expanded; others skip it.

d_gene: TRBD2; abundance: few; v_gene: TRBV6-5; j_gene: TRBJ2-3; CDR3nt: TGTGCCAGCGGATTCGGGACTAGCGTAACAGATACGCAGTATTTT; CDR3aa: CASGFGTSVTDTQYF
d_gene: -; abundance: many; v_gene: TRBV4-3; j_gene: TRBJ2-3; CDR3nt: TGCGCCAGCAGCCAAGAATTTACTAGCCGCGATACGCAGTATTTT; CDR3aa: CASSQEFTSRDTQYF
d_gene: -; abundance: few; v_gene: TRBV7-8; j_gene: TRBJ1-1; CDR3nt: TGTGCCAGCAGATCGGGACCGGGCACTGAAGCTTTCTTT; CDR3aa: CASRSGPGTEAFF
d_gene: TRBD2; abundance: -; v_gene: TRBV24-1; j_gene: TRBJ2-2; CDR3nt: TGTGCCACCCGGGGGGACCGGGAGCTGTTTTTT; CDR3aa: CATRGDRELFF
d_gene: -; abundance: few; v_gene: TRBV6-1; j_gene: TRBJ1-4; CDR3nt: TGTGCCGGGCGCAGGGGAAATGAAAAACTGTTTTTT; CDR3aa: CAGRRGNEKLFF
d_gene: -; abundance: -; v_gene: TRBV5-1; j_gene: TRBJ1-2; CDR3nt: TGCGCCAGCAGCTTGGCCGGCCGAGGAGGCTACACCTTC; CDR3aa: CASSLAGRGGYTF
d_gene: -; abundance: few; v_gene: TRBV7-9; j_gene: TRBJ2-5; CDR3nt: TGTGCCAGCAGCATCGGACGGATGAAGGGGACCCAGTACTTC; CDR3aa: CASSIGRMKGTQYF
d_gene: -; abundance: -; v_gene: TRBV7-9; j_gene: TRBJ2-3; CDR3nt: TGTGCCAGCAACTTTGCGGGAACGCAGTATTTT; CDR3aa: CASNFAGTQYF
d_gene: TRBD2; abundance: -; v_gene: TRBV29-1; j_gene: TRBJ2-1; CDR3nt: TGCAGCGTCGGAAGGACTAGCGGGGGGCTAAATGAGCAGTTCTTC; CDR3aa: CSVGRTSGGLNEQFF
d_gene: -; abundance: -; v_gene: TRBV11-2; j_gene: TRBJ1-3; CDR3nt: TGTGCCAGCAGCTTAGTCCAGGGCGCTTTTGGAAACACCATATATTTT; CDR3aa: CASSLVQGAFGNTIYF
d_gene: -; abundance: -; v_gene: TRBV20-1; j_gene: TRBJ1-2; CDR3nt: TGCAGTGCTAGAAGGACCTCGGGGACTTTTGGCTACACCTTC; CDR3aa: CSARRTSGTFGYTF
d_gene: -; abundance: -; v_gene: TRBV21-1; j_gene: TRBJ2-1; CDR3nt: TGTGCCAGCAGCAGGACTAGCGGGGGGGACGATGAGCAGTTCTTC; CDR3aa: CASSRTSGGDDEQFF
d_gene: TRBD2; abundance: few; v_gene: TRBV4-1; j_gene: TRBJ2-1; CDR3nt: TGCGCCAGCAGACGGACTAGCGGGGATCCCTACAATGAGCAGTTCTTC; CDR3aa: CASRRTSGDPYNEQFF
d_gene: -; abundance: few; v_gene: TRBV7-2; j_gene: TRBJ1-3; CDR3nt: TGTGCCAGCAGCTTCTGGGGTGGAAACACCATATATTTT; CDR3aa: CASSFWGGNTIYF
d_gene: TRBD2; abundance: -; v_gene: TRBV3-1; j_gene: TRBJ2-3; CDR3nt: TGTGCCAGCAGCCAAGGACTGTATCGGGGGGGGCCGTCTACGCAGTATTTT; CDR3aa: CASSQGLYRGGPSTQYF
d_gene: -; abundance: few; v_gene: TRBV5-1; j_gene: TRBJ1-2; CDR3nt: TGCGCCAGCAGCCCGCCCAGTCTCAACTATGGCTACACCTTC; CDR3aa: CASSPPSLNYGYTF
d_gene: -; abundance: -; v_gene: TRBV20-1; j_gene: TRBJ1-1; CDR3nt: TGCAGTGGGAATCAGGGGATAGGCACTGAAGCTTTCTTT; CDR3aa: CSGNQGIGTEAFF
d_gene: -; abundance: few; v_gene: TRBV24-1; j_gene: TRBJ2-3; CDR3nt: TGTGCCTCACAGCTAACCGGCACAGATACGCAGTATTTT; CDR3aa: CASQLTGTDTQYF
d_gene: -; abundance: -; v_gene: TRBV7-2; j_gene: TRBJ2-5; CDR3nt: TGTGCCAGCAGCTTATGGGAGCAAGAGACCCAGTACTTC; CDR3aa: CASSLWEQETQYF
d_gene: TRBD1; abundance: few; v_gene: TRBV12-3/TRBV12-4; j_gene: TRBJ2-7; CDR3nt: TGTGCCAGCAAGCCTCGACAGGGGGCCTACGAGCAGTACTTC; CDR3aa: CASKPRQGAYEQYF
d_gene: TRBD1; abundance: -; v_gene: TRBV5-1; j_gene: TRBJ1-1; CDR3nt: TGCGCCAGCAGCGGGACAGGGGTGTACACTGAAGCTTTCTTT; CDR3aa: CASSGTGVYTEAFF
d_gene: -; abundance: many; v_gene: TRBV5-1; j_gene: TRBJ2-5; CDR3nt: TGCGCCAGCAGCTTGGCTAGCAGGAATGAGGAGACCCAGTACTTC; CDR3aa: CASSLASRNEETQYF
d_gene: -; abundance: -; v_gene: TRBV6-1; j_gene: TRBJ1-6; CDR3nt: TGTGCCAGCAGTGAGTCCCCTTCACCCCTCCACTTT; CDR3aa: CASSESPSPLHF
d_gene: TRBD1; abundance: many; v_gene: TRBV5-1; j_gene: TRBJ1-1; CDR3nt: TGCGCCAGCCGTACCGGGACAGGGGGCGAGGGCACTGAAGCTTTCTTT; CDR3aa: CASRTGTGGEGTEAFF
d_gene: -; abundance: -; v_gene: TRBV18; j_gene: TRBJ2-5; CDR3nt: TGTGCCAGCTCCCTAGACCCGGGCCGTACCGGGACCCAGTACTTC; CDR3aa: CASSLDPGRTGTQYF
d_gene: -; abundance: few; v_gene: TRBV4-3; j_gene: TRBJ2-7; CDR3nt: TGCGCCAGCAGCCCAGCTTGGGGGGTGGCCACCTACGAGCAGTACTTC; CDR3aa: CASSPAWGVATYEQYF
d_gene: TRBD1; abundance: few; v_gene: TRBV5-4; j_gene: TRBJ1-2; CDR3nt: TGTGCCAGCAGCTTGATGACAGGGAACTATGGCTACACCTTC; CDR3aa: CASSLMTGNYGYTF
d_gene: TRBD1; abundance: -; v_gene: TRBV25-1; j_gene: TRBJ1-2; CDR3nt: TGTGCCAGCAGCCCGCCGGGACAGCGCCCCTATGGCTACACCTTC; CDR3aa: CASSPPGQRPYGYTF
d_gene: -; abundance: few; v_gene: TRBV20-1; j_gene: TRBJ2-1; CDR3nt: TGCAGTGCTAGAGATGAAGGGGGGCGCCTCTTC; CDR3aa: CSARDEGGRLF
d_gene: -; abundance: few; v_gene: TRBV7-2; j_gene: TRBJ1-5; CDR3nt: TGTGCCAGCGGGCACACGGGTCAGCCCCAGCATTTT; CDR3aa: CASGHTGQPQHF
d_gene: -; abundance: -; v_gene: TRBV24-1; j_gene: TRBJ2-3; CDR3nt: TGTGCCACCAGGTCCGGCCCGGCGGATACGCAGTATTTT; CDR3aa: CATRSGPADTQYF
d_gene: -; abundance: few; v_gene: TRBV5-1; j_gene: TRBJ2-5; CDR3nt: TGCGCCAGCAGCCAGGGGAGCGGGGAGACCCAGTACTTC; CDR3aa: CASSQGSGETQYF
d_gene: -; abundance: -; v_gene: TRBV7-6; j_gene: TRBJ1-2; CDR3nt: TGTGCCAGCAGCCTCGCTGGGGTAGATGGCTACACCTTC; CDR3aa: CASSLAGVDGYTF
d_gene: -; abundance: -; v_gene: TRBV6-5; j_gene: TRBJ2-5; CDR3nt: TGTGCCAGCAGTCATAAGCGGCAAGAGACCCAGTACTTC; CDR3aa: CASSHKRQETQYF
d_gene: TRBD1; abundance: few; v_gene: TRBV5-8; j_gene: TRBJ1-2; CDR3nt: TGTGCCAGCAGCCTGAGGGACAGGCCAATATCTGGCTACACCTTC; CDR3aa: CASSLRDRPISGYTF
d_gene: -; abundance: -; v_gene: TRBV9; j_gene: TRBJ2-3; CDR3nt: TGTGCCAGCAGCGTTACCCAGGCGACAGATACGCAGTATTTT; CDR3aa: CASSVTQATDTQYF
d_gene: TRBD1; abundance: few; v_gene: TRBV5-1; j_gene: TRBJ1-1; CDR3nt: TGCGCCAGCAGCGAGACAGGGGGCACTGAAGCTTTCTTT; CDR3aa: CASSETGGTEAFF
d_gene: TRBD1; abundance: -; v_gene: TRBV20-1; j_gene: TRBJ1-2; CDR3nt: TGCAGTGCCCAGACAGGGTATGGCTACACCTTC; CDR3aa: CSAQTGYGYTF